Presented here are 9 T cell receptor beta chains from one specimen sequenced in a study of spatial heterogeneity in lung cancer. Noted time point: sample taken at primary tumor resection. Researchers sequenced whole RNA taken from tumor, nontumor lung or frozen PBMC without sorting. TCRdb ran MiXCR on the 5' RACE reads and lists one entry per CDR3 protein. The table shows around 24,000 distinct CDR3 sequences, with just under 7% occurring only once. Here the sequenced sample was PBMCs, taken at surgery. These receptors all stem from a male donor with early-stage non-small cell lung cancer.

DNA of the CDR3: TGTGCCAGCACCCAGACGCGGGGGACCGGGGAGCTGTTTTTT. It yields the protein CASTQTRGTGELFF. This sequence joins TRBV9 and TRBJ2-2; 7 bases agree with TRBD2. The CDR3 covers 14 residues. The germline V gene has CDR1 SGDLS and CDR2 YYNGEE. J lost 5 bases, V lost 6 bases, and 7 bases had no gene match. The full variable domain, completed using reference TRBV9 and TRBJ2-2, is DSGVTQTPKHLITATGQRVTLRCSPRSGDLSVYWYQQSLDQGLQFLIQYYNGEERAKGNILERFSAQQFPDLHSELNLSSLELGDSALYFCASTQTRGTGELFFGEGSRLTVL.

This clonotype was detected ten times or more. V gene TRBV11-2 combines with J gene TRBJ2-3; tentatively, D is TRBD1 (5 bases). Germline V gene lookup returns CDR1 SGHAT and CDR2 FQNNGV. The V end lost 4 bases, the J end lost 4 bases, and 9 bases lay between the germline ends. The CDR3 runs to 13 residues. Here the CDR3 DNA reads TGTGCCAGCAGCTCCTCAGGGCCAGATACGCAGTATTTT. Translation: CASSSSGPDTQYF.

As concerns this clonotype: The conserved final phenylalanine or tryptophan is absent from the CDR3, which likely points to a read error. This chain uses TRBV20-1 with TRBJ2-3; no reliable D call. CDR3 size: 11 residues. The germline CDR1 and CDR2 sequences are DFQATT and SNEGSKA (reference sequence). V lost 3 bases and J 4 bases, leaving 5 bases between the germline ends. The CDR3 region is CSASFSDTQYS. The CDR3 coding sequence is TGCAGTGCTAGCTTTTCAGATACGCAGTATTCT.

In its sample, this clonotype ranks as medium-sized. V gene TRBV29-1 combines with J gene TRBJ1-1, with TRBD1 matching over 7 bases. Germline loops: CDR1 SQVTM, CDR2 ANQGSEA. V lost 8 bases, J lost 2 bases, and 8 bases stayed unmatched. This CDR3 has 13 amino acids. The CDR3 region is CSSTTGINTEAFF. The CDR3 DNA is TGCAGCTCCACGACAGGGATAAACACTGAAGCTTTCTTT.

The table lists this clonotype with many counts. This chain links TRBV28 with TRBJ2-7; D unresolved. The CDR3 has 14 residues. The germline V gene encodes CDR1 MDHEN and CDR2 SYDVKM. V gave up 4 bases and J gave up 0 bases, with 10 bases separating them. This chain's CDR3 is CASSWQLSSYEQYF. Here the CDR3 DNA reads TGTGCCAGCAGTTGGCAATTGAGCTCCTACGAGCAGTACTTC.

This clonotype was seen many times. The V call is TRBV2, the J call TRBJ1-1; TRBD1 might be the D (6 bases). Germline assignment: CDR1 SNHLY and CDR2 FYNNEI. V was clipped by 8 bases and J by 5 bases, with 18 bases between them. This CDR3 has 14 residues. The CDR3 DNA sequence: TGTGCCAGCCGGTGGAGTGGGGGGCAGACTGAAGCTTTCTTT. Translating it yields CASRWSGGQTEAFF.

This clonotype is a singleton in its sample. The V call is TRBV10-1, the J call TRBJ2-5; TRBD1 or TRBD2 may be the D gene (6 bases each). Germline CDR1 is WNHNN and CDR2 is SYGVQD (reference sequence). The V end lost 5 bases, the J end lost 5 bases, and 18 bases lay between the germline ends. The CDR3 consists of 15 residues. The DNA for the CDR3 is TGCGCCAGCAGTCCGGTGGGGGGCCTCTCGGAGACCCAGTACTTC. This translates into CASSPVGGLSETQYF.

This clonotype has just a few counts. The chain joins TRBV3-1 to TRBJ2-2, with D unresolved. From germline, CDR1 is LGHDT and CDR2 YNNKEL (reference sequence). The germline V and J ends were trimmed by 4 bases and 2 bases, with 8 bases remaining between them. This CDR3 region has 14 residues. The CDR3 sequence is CASSLDHNTGELFF. CDR3 nucleotide sequence: TGTGCCAGCAGCCTGGATCACAACACCGGGGAGCTGTTTTTT.

This clonotype has a handful of counts. The rearrangement joins TRBV19 to TRBJ1-2; D not certain. Germline V lookup: CDR1 LNHDA, CDR2 SQIVND (reference sequence). Between the trimmed V and J ends, which lost 7 bases and 3 bases, there was a span of 18 bases. This CDR3 is built from 15 residues. CDR3: CASIPAGTADYGYTF. The DNA of the CDR3 is TGTGCCAGTATCCCGGCAGGTACGGCTGACTATGGCTACACCTTC.